A single sample gave rise to the 20 T cell receptor beta chains below, sequenced in a study of Graves' ophthalmopathy and Graves' hyperthyroidism (dated by TCRdb to between 2018 and 2020). Reads for this sample came from an Illumina HiSeq 2000. For repertoire sequencing, the TCR beta CDR3 regions were amplified from RNA transcripts. The first round was an RT-PCR using HTBI primers with the Qiagen OneStep RT-PCR kit, and this first round was followed by a second-round multiplex PCR, then size selection and purification. TCRdb redid the processing of the public reads, applying fastp at Q25 and MiXCR, and retained in-frame beta chains. Rows are combined by CDR3 protein, so each entry shows the most common genes and DNA. In this sample the table shows 300,000 to 400,000 distinct CDR3 sequences, about 15% of which occur a single time. 2% to 3% of the sample lies in the top ten. The sequencing sample was made of peripheral blood. The receptors originated from an adult woman with stable Graves' hyperthyroidism.

This clonotype occurred many times. The chain couples TRBV30 to TRBJ1-1; D remains unclear. The germline gives CDR1 GTSNPN, CDR2 SVGIG (reference sequence). The ends were cut back, 3 bases at V and 2 bases at J, with 16 bases in the middle. This CDR3 region has 15 residues. The CDR3 DNA follows: TGTGCCTGGAGCTTCGCTCCGGGCAGAAACACTGAAGCTTTCTTT. This gives the protein CAWSFAPGRNTEAFF. Full variable domain (rest looked up from reference TRBV30 and TRBJ1-1): SQTIHQWPATLVQPVGSPLSLECTVEGTSNPNLYWYRQAAGRGLQLLFYSVGIGQISSEVPQNLSASRPQDRQFILSSKKLLLSDSGFYLCAWSFAPGRNTEAFFGQGTRLTVV.

This clonotype was detected many times. This chain's CDR3 is CASSPITGTGSVLYGYTF. For the CDR3, the DNA is TGTGCCAGCAGTCCAATCACCGGGACAGGGTCGGTGCTCTATGGCTACACCTTC. The genes are TRBV7-9 and TRBJ1-2, with 9 bases fitting TRBD1. The germline V gene encodes CDR1 SEHNR and CDR2 FQNEAQ (reference sequence). V was clipped by 6 bases and J by 4 bases; unmatched bases: 18. The CDR3 runs 18 residues.

As to this clonotype: A much larger clone differs by one base, so this may be a read error. No conserved phenylalanine or tryptophan is present at the end of the CDR3, so a read error is the likely explanation. V usage is TRBV27 and J usage is TRBJ2-2; 10 nucleotides match TRBD2. The V and J ends lost 5 bases and 3 bases, in that order; junction bases with no gene match: 3. CDR1 and CDR2 from the germline V gene are MNHEY and SMNVEV (reference sequence). This CDR3 has 15 amino acids. CDR3 sequence (DNA): TGTGCCAGCAGTCAACTAGCGGGACACACCGGGGAGCTGTTTTTG. It translates to CASSQLAGHTGELFL.

There are a few counts of this clonotype. The CDR3, as DNA: TGTGCCAGCAGCCAAGAGCCCCCCGGGGTTACAGATACGCAGTATTTT. Its protein product is CASSQEPPGVTDTQYF. The chain is built from TRBV3-1 and TRBJ2-3, with a possible D match to TRBD2 (5 bases). The germline gives CDR1 LGHDT, CDR2 YNNKEL (reference sequence). CDR3 length: 16 residues. Trimming left V 0 bases short and J 3 bases short, with 13 bases between.

On this clonotype itself: Because the CDR3's place on the DNA is in doubt, the DNA is left out and the CDR3 is given as listed by TCRdb. This CDR3 reads CASSFYICSPGPQETQYF. The V gene is TRBV11-2, the J gene TRBJ2-5; the table's D call, TRBD2, has no DNA check behind it. The germline V gene encodes CDR1 SGHAT and CDR2 FQNNGV. The CDR3 contains 18 residues when both ends are counted.

This clonotype has a handful of counts. The J gene is TRBJ2-7, the V gene TRBV30; 12 positions agree with TRBD1. J was trimmed by 2 bases and V by 2 bases; bases with no gene match: 4. CDR3 length equals 15 residues. The V gene's germline CDR1 is GTSNPN and CDR2 SVGIG (reference sequence). The CDR3 loop reads CAWSYGTGGAYEQYF. In DNA form, the CDR3 reads TGTGCCTGGAGTTACGGGACAGGGGGCGCCTACGAGCAGTACTTC. The full variable domain, with the rest looked up from reference TRBV30 and TRBJ2-7, is SQTIHQWPATLVQPVGSPLSLECTVEGTSNPNLYWYRQAAGRGLQLLFYSVGIGQISSEVPQNLSASRPQDRQFILSSKKLLLSDSGFYLCAWSYGTGGAYEQYFGPGTRLTVT.

The J gene is TRBJ1-1, the V gene TRBV12-3 or TRBV12-4; D is unclear. V gave up 5 bases and J gave up 7 bases, with 11 bases separating them. The CDR3 sequence is 12 residues long. The CDR3 DNA reads TGTGCCAGCAGTGTACATGGGGATGAAGCTTTCTTT. Protein product: CASSVHGDEAFF.

This clonotype was seen repeatedly, ten times or more. The chain combines TRBV5-1 with TRBJ2-2; possible D gene TRBD1, 6 bases. The CDR3 spans 16 residues. Germline V gives CDR1 SGHRS, CDR2 YFSETQ. Trimming removed 2 bases from V and 3 bases from J, with 14 bases in between. The CDR3 nucleotides are TGCGCCAGCAGCTTAAAATGGGGGCGCGACACCGGGGAGCTGTTTTTT. It encodes CASSLKWGRDTGELFF.

This clonotype was counted a few times. This chain links TRBV9 with TRBJ1-6, with TRBD1 matching over 7 bases. Germline V gene lookup returns CDR1 SGDLS and CDR2 YYNGEE. J gave up 7 bases and V 3 bases, and 7 bases lay outside the gene matches. CDR3 length: 15 amino acids. The DNA for the CDR3 is TGTGCCAGCAGCGGACGACAGGGTCTGAATTCACCCCTCCACTTT. Its translation is CASSGRQGLNSPLHF. Full variable domain (missing parts from reference TRBV9 and TRBJ1-6): DSGVTQTPKHLITATGQRVTLRCSPRSGDLSVYWYQQSLDQGLQFLIQYYNGEERAKGNILERFSAQQFPDLHSELNLSSLELGDSALYFCASSGRQGLNSPLHFGNGTRLTVT.

Ten or more counts support this clonotype. The gene calls are TRBV28 and TRBJ2-7, with 7 bases that match TRBD1. Germline trimming cut 3 bases from V and 6 bases from J; bases unmatched to any gene: 8. CDR1 is MDHEN and CDR2 is SYDVKM in the germline V gene. CDR3 size: 14 residues. CDR3 in DNA: TGTGCCAGCAGTTTGCGACAGGGTTTCTCCGAGCAGTACTTC. It specifies CASSLRQGFSEQYF.

This clonotype was counted only a few times. The chain links TRBV2 to TRBJ2-1, with TRBD2 identical over 13 bases. The length of the CDR3 is 15 residues. J gave up 6 bases and V 4 bases, and 3 bases lay outside the gene matches. Germline V lookup: CDR1 SNHLY, CDR2 FYNNEI. The CDR3 DNA follows: TGTGCCAGCAGTGGGACTAGCGGGAGTGGCAATGAGCAGTTCTTC. Encoded protein: CASSGTSGSGNEQFF.

CDR3 amino acids: CASSLELAYEQYF. The CDR3 bases are TGTGCCAGCAGCTTAGAGTTAGCCTACGAGCAGTACTTC. The genes are TRBV11-2 and TRBJ2-7; D ambiguous. V gave up 0 bases and J gave up 2 bases, with 5 bases separating them. Germline lookup yields CDR1 SGHAT and CDR2 FQNNGV. This CDR3 spans 13 amino acids. The full variable domain, rest sourced from reference TRBV11-2 and TRBJ2-7, is EAGVAQSPRYKIIEKRQSVAFWCNPISGHATLYWYQQILGQGPKLLIQFQNNGVVDDSQLPKDRFSAERLKGVDSTLKIQPAKLEDSAVYLCASSLELAYEQYFGPGTRLTVT.

This clonotype occurred many times. The chain combines TRBV28 with TRBJ1-5, with D possibly TRBD1 on 6 matching bases. V gave up 6 bases and J gave up 7 bases, with 19 bases separating them. Germline CDR1 and CDR2: MDHEN and SYDVKM. CDR3 length: 15 residues. The CDR3 nucleotides are TGTGCCAGCAGCCTGATGGGGGCGAATTCCCAGCCCCAGCATTTT. It yields the protein CASSLMGANSQPQHF. The full variable domain, with the rest looked up from reference TRBV28 and TRBJ1-5, is DVKVTQSSRYLVKRTGEKVFLECVQDMDHENMFWYRQDPGLGLRLIYFSYDVKMKEKGDIPEGYSVSREKKERFSLILESASTNQTSMYLCASSLMGANSQPQHFGDGTRLSIL.

The gene calls are TRBV27 and TRBJ2-5, with 13 bases identical to TRBD2. CDR3 length: 17 amino acids. Trimming cost V 2 bases and J 0 bases; bases outside gene matches: 3. In germline, CDR1 is MNHEY, CDR2 SMNVEV (reference sequence). The CDR3 sequence: CASSLGTSGVYQETQYF. The CDR3 nucleotides are TGTGCCAGCAGTTTAGGGACTAGCGGGGTTTACCAAGAGACCCAGTACTTC.

This clonotype was observed at least ten times. The rearrangement uses TRBV5-1 and TRBJ2-7; 9 bases line up with TRBD1. Germline values: CDR1 SGHRS, CDR2 YFSETQ. Trimming removed 4 bases from V and 3 bases from J; junction bases left unmatched: 8. This CDR3 comprises 15 residues. CDR3 coding DNA: TGCGCCAGCAGCATCTACCGGGACAGGGACTACGAGCAGTACTTC. Protein: CASSIYRDRDYEQYF.

As concerns this clonotype: Its ends do not fully match the called genes, so a read error is possible. The chain has TRBV28 and TRBJ2-4, with D possibly being TRBD2 (6 bases). This CDR3 has 20 amino acids. Looked up from germline, CDR1 is MDHEN and CDR2 is SYDVKM. The chain's CDR3 is CASSFRALDLAAHTKNIKYF. The CDR3 DNA follows: TGTGCCAGCAGTTTTCGGGCACTAGATTTAGCGGCCCATACCAAAAACATTAAGTACTTC.

The V gene is TRBV3-1, the J gene TRBJ2-7; 8 nucleotides match TRBD2. The V gene end was trimmed by 1 base and the J gene end by 4 bases; junction bases not matched to a gene: 3. This CDR3 region has 14 residues. Germline values: CDR1 LGHDT, CDR2 YNNKEL (reference sequence). In nucleotides, the CDR3 is TGTGCCAGCAGCCAAGCAGCTAGCGGGTACGAGCAGTACTTC. Translating it yields CASSQAASGYEQYF.

Ten or more counts support this clonotype. V gene TRBV28 combines with J gene TRBJ1-5; the match to TRBD1 covers 8 bases. The CDR3 has 16 residues. Germline CDR1 and CDR2: MDHEN and SYDVKM. Trimming took 5 bases from V and 5 from J; bases not matched to a gene: 11. CDR3 region: CASSTHWDRMDQPQHF. CDR3 DNA sequence: TGTGCCAGCAGTACCCACTGGGACAGGATGGATCAGCCCCAGCATTTT.

The chain recombines TRBV7-2 with TRBJ2-5; tentative D call: TRBD1 (5 bases). The CDR3 loop spans 14 amino acids. The V end was cut by 8 bases, the J end by 6 bases, with 19 bases between. CDR1 and CDR2 from the germline V gene are SGHTA and FQGNSA. The CDR3 loop reads CASGQFQGKQTQYF. The DNA for the CDR3 is TGTGCCAGCGGACAATTCCAGGGCAAACAGACCCAGTACTTC.

Ten or more counts support this clonotype. The CDR3 reads CASSLETNQPQHF. In nucleotides, the CDR3 is TGTGCCAGCAGCTTAGAGACCAATCAGCCCCAGCATTTT. The chain uses TRBV7-8 and TRBJ1-5; D is undetermined. This CDR3 comprises 13 residues. Trimming removed 1 base from V and 3 bases from J, with 4 bases in between. Germline lookup yields CDR1 SGHVS and CDR2 FQNEAQ. Full variable domain (missing parts from reference TRBV7-8 and TRBJ1-5): GAGVSQSPRYKVAKRGQDVALRCDPISGHVSLFWYQQALGQGPEFLTYFQNEAQLDKSGLPSDRFFAERPEGSVSTLKIQRTQQEDSAVYLCASSLETNQPQHFGDGTRLSIL.